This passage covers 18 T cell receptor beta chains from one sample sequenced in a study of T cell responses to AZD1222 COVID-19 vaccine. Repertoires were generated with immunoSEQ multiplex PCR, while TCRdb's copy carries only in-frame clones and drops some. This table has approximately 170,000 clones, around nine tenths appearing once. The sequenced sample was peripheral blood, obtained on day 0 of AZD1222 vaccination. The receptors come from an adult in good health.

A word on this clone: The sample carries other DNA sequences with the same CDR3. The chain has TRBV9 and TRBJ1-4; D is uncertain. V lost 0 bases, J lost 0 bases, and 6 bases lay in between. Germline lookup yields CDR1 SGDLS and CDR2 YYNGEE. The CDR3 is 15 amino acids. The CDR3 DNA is TGTGCCAGCAGCGTAGGCAGAGCAACTAATGAAAAACTGTTTTTT. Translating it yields CASSVGRATNEKLFF. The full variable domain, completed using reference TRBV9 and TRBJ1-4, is DSGVTQTPKHLITATGQRVTLRCSPRSGDLSVYWYQQSLDQGLQFLIQYYNGEERAKGNILERFSAQQFPDLHSELNLSSLELGDSALYFCASSVGRATNEKLFFGSGTQLSVL.

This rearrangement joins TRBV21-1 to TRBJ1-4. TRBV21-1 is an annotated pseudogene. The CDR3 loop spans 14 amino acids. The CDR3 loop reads CASSPRTKDEKLFF. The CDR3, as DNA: TGTGCCAGCAGCCCCCGGACGAAGGATGAAAAACTGTTTTTT.

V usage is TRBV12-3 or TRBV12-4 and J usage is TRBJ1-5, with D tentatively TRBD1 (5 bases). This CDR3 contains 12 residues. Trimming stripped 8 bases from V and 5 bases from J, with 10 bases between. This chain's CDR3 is CASGLGDQPQHF. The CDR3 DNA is TGTGCCAGCGGGCTGGGGGATCAGCCCCAGCATTTT.

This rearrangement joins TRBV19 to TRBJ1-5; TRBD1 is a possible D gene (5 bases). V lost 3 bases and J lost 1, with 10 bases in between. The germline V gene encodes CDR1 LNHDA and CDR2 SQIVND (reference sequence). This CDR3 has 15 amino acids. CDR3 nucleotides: TGTGCCAGTAGTATGGGGCGGCCCAGCAATCAGCCCCAGCATTTT. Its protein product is CASSMGRPSNQPQHF.

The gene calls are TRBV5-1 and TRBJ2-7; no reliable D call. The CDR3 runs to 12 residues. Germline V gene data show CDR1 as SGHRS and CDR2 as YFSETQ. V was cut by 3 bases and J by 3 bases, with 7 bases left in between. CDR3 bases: TGCGCCAGCAGCTCGGATGGCTACGAGCAGTACTTC. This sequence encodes CASSSDGYEQYF.

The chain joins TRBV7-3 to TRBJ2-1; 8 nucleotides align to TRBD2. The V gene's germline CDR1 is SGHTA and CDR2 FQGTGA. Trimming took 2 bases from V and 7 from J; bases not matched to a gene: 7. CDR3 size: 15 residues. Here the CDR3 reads CASSLSGGPQNEQFF. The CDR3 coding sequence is TGTGCCAGCAGCTTATCGGGGGGGCCGCAGAATGAGCAGTTCTTC.

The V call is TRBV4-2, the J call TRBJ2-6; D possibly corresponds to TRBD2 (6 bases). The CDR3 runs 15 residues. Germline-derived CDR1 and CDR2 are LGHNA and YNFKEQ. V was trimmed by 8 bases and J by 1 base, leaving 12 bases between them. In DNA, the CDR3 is TGTGCCAGCGGGGGGAAAGAATCTGGGGCCAACGTCCTGACTTTC. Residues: CASGGKESGANVLTF.

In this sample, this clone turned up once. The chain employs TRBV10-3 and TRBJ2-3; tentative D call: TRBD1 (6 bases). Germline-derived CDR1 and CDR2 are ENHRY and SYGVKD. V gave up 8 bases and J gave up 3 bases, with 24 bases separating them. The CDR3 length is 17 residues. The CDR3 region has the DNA TGTGCCATCCGGGACAACAAAGAGGTAGTTGTAACAGATACGCAGTATTTT. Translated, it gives CAIRDNKEVVVTDTQYF.

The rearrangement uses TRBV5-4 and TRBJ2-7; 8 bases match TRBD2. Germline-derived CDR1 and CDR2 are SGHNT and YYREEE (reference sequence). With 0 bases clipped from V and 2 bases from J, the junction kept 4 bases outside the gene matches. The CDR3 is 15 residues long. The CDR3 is CASSLDSGIPYEQYF. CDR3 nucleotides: TGTGCCAGCAGCTTGGATAGCGGGATCCCCTACGAGCAGTACTTC.

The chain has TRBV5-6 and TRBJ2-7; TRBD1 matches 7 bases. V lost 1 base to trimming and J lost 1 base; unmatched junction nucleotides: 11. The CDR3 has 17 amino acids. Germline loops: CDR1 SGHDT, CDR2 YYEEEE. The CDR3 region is CASSLFFRDRVSYEQYF. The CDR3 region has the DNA TGTGCCAGCAGCTTGTTCTTCCGAGACAGGGTATCCTACGAGCAGTACTTC.

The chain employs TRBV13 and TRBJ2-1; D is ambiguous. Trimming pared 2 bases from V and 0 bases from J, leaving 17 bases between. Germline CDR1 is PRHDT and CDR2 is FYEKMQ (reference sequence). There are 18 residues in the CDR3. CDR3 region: CASSLFPRQMGSYNEQFF. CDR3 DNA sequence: TGTGCCAGCAGCTTATTCCCCAGGCAAATGGGCTCCTACAATGAGCAGTTCTTC.

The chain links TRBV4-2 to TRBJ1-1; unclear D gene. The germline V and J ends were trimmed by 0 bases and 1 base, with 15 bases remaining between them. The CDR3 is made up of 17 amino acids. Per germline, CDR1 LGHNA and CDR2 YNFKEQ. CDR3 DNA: TGTGCCAGCAGCCAAGATCTGGGAGGTAGGACGAACACTGAAGCTTTCTTT. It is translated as CASSQDLGGRTNTEAFF.

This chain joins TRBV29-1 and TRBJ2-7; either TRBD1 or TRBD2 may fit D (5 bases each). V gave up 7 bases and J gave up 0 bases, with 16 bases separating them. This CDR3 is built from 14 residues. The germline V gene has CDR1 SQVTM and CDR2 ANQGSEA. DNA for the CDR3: TGCAGCGCCGAGGGGACGGAGAGCTCCTACGAGCAGTACTTC. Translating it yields CSAEGTESSYEQYF.

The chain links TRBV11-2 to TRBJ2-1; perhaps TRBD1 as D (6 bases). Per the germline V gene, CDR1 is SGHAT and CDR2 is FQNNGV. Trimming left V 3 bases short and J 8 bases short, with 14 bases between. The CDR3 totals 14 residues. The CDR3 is CASSFNRVWDEQFF. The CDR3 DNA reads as TGTGCCAGCAGCTTCAACAGGGTTTGGGATGAGCAGTTCTTC. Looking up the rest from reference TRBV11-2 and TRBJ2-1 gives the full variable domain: EAGVAQSPRYKIIEKRQSVAFWCNPISGHATLYWYQQILGQGPKLLIQFQNNGVVDDSQLPKDRFSAERLKGVDSTLKIQPAKLEDSAVYLCASSFNRVWDEQFFGPGTRLTVL.

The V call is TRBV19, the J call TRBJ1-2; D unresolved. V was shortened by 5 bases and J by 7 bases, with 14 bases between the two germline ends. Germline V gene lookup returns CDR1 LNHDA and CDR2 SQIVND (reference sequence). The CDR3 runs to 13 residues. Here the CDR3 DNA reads TGTGCCAGTAGTCCATCAGCGGGGTTTGGCTACACCTTC. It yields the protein CASSPSAGFGYTF.

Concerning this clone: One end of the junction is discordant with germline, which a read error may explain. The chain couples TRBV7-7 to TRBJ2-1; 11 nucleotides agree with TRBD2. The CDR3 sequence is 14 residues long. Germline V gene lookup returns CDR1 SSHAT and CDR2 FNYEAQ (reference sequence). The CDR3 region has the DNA TGTGCTAGCAGCTTAGCGGGAGGGATGGATGAGCAGTTCTTC. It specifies CASSLAGGMDEQFF.

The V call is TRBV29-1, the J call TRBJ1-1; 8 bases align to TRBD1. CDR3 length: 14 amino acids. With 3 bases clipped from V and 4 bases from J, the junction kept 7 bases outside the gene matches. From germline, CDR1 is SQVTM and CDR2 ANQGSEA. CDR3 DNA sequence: TGCAGCGTTGAGGACAGGGCTAGGGGCACTGAAGCTTTCTTT. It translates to CSVEDRARGTEAFF. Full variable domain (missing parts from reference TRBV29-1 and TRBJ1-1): SAVISQKPSRDICQRGTSLTIQCQVDSQVTMMFWYRQQPGQSLTLIATANQGSEATYESGFVIDKFPISRPNLTFSTLTVSNMSPEDSSIYLCSVEDRARGTEAFFGQGTRLTVV.

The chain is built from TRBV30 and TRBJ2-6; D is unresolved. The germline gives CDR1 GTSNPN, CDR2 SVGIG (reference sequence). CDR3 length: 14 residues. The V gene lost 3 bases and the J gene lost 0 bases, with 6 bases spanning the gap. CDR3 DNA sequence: TGTGCCTGGAGGTCAAACTCTGGGGCCAACGTCCTGACTTTC. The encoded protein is CAWRSNSGANVLTF.